Below, 29 T cell receptor beta chains from the same sample are listed, as sequenced in a study of blood T cell repertoires in COVID-19. Assay: immunoSEQ multiplex PCR; the TCRdb copy retains only in-frame clones and omits some. The table has 200,000 to 300,000 clones, 70% to 90% seen once. The source material was peripheral blood. These receptors all come from a woman aged 55-70 years with COVID-19, enrolled during active disease.

J is TRBJ2-1 and V is TRBV9; the D gene is possibly TRBD2 (5 bases). The CDR3 is made up of 16 amino acids. Germline V lookup: CDR1 SGDLS, CDR2 YYNGEE. V was cut by 3 bases and J by 2 bases, with 15 bases left in between. CDR3 nucleotides: TGTGCCAGCAGCGAGAGAGGGCACGGCACCTACAATGAGCAGTTCTTC. Amino acids: CASSERGHGTYNEQFF.

The chain joins TRBV6-6 to TRBJ2-7; 9 nucleotides align to TRBD1. Trimming removed 6 bases from V and 3 bases from J; junction bases left unmatched: 9. In germline, CDR1 is MNHNY, CDR2 SVGAGI (reference sequence). The CDR3 sequence is 15 residues long. The CDR3 loop reads CASRSRDRVIYEQYF. DNA of the CDR3: TGTGCCAGCAGGAGCCGGGACAGGGTAATCTACGAGCAGTACTTC.

This clone has just one count. The gene calls are TRBV2 and TRBJ1-1, with D hard to call. Per germline, CDR1 SNHLY and CDR2 FYNNEI. This CDR3 is built from 14 residues. V was clipped by 5 bases and J by 3 bases, with 13 bases between them. CDR3 DNA sequence: TGTGCCAGCAGTCCCGGAGGGTCGGACACTGAAGCTTTCTTT. Protein sequence: CASSPGGSDTEAFF.

The chain couples TRBV6-6 to TRBJ1-5; a weak D match, TRBD1 (5 bases). The CDR3 has 13 residues. CDR1 and CDR2 from the germline V gene are MNHNY and SVGAGI (reference sequence). Trimming removed 2 bases from V and 8 bases from J, with 10 bases in between. This CDR3 is CASSYAGVEPQHF. CDR3 bases: TGTGCCAGCAGTTACGCGGGGGTAGAGCCCCAGCATTTT.

The chain combines TRBV28 with TRBJ1-1; D possibly corresponds to TRBD1 (5 bases). Trimming removed 3 bases from V and 8 bases from J, with 10 bases in between. CDR1 and CDR2 (germline): MDHEN, SYDVKM. CDR3 length equals 12 residues. CDR3 nucleotides: TGTGCCAGCAGTTTCCTTCCAGGGGAAGCTTTCTTT. This gives the protein CASSFLPGEAFF.

The chain links TRBV27 to TRBJ1-2; D possibly corresponds to TRBD1 (6 bases). The V gene lost 5 bases and the J gene lost 6 bases, with 13 bases spanning the gap. The length of the CDR3 is 13 residues. Germline values: CDR1 MNHEY, CDR2 SMNVEV (reference sequence). The CDR3 loop reads CASSPREGDGYTF. CDR3 DNA: TGTGCCAGCAGTCCGCGGGAGGGGGATGGCTACACCTTC.

The count of this clone is one. The DNA of the CDR3 is TGCGCCAGCAGCCATACTCCCCAGCGGGGGAACACCGGGGAGCTGTTTTTT. Amino acids: CASSHTPQRGNTGELFF. V is TRBV4-1 and J is TRBJ2-2; TRBD2 matches at 7 bases. The CDR3 sequence is 17 residues long. With 3 bases clipped from V and 1 base from J, the junction kept 8 bases outside the gene matches. Germline CDR1 and CDR2: MGHRA and YSYEKL.

This sequence joins TRBV6-1 and TRBJ1-5; 10 bases match TRBD1. The germline CDR1 and CDR2 sequences are MNHNS and SASEGT. The ends lost 4 bases at V and 0 bases at J; junction bases unmatched: 12. This CDR3 has 19 residues. The CDR3 bases are TGTGCCAGCAGTGCTCTCTGGACAGGGGGTAGTTATAGCAATCAGCCCCAGCATTTT. It codes for CASSALWTGGSYSNQPQHF.

The V call is TRBV30, the J call TRBJ1-4; maybe TRBD1 (6 bases). The CDR3 has 15 residues. Per germline, CDR1 GTSNPN and CDR2 SVGIG (reference sequence). V was shortened by 0 bases and J by 7 bases, with 15 bases between the two germline ends. The chain's CDR3 is CAWSVLRGGGEKLFF. In DNA form, the CDR3 reads TGTGCCTGGAGTGTACTCAGGGGCGGGGGTGAAAAACTGTTTTTT.

The chain carries TRBV30 and TRBJ1-5, with 8 bases lining up with TRBD1. J lost 1 base, V lost 3 bases, and 5 bases had no gene match. The germline V gene encodes CDR1 GTSNPN and CDR2 SVGIG (reference sequence). There are 15 residues in the CDR3. CDR3 protein: CAWSRGQASNQPQHF. DNA of the CDR3: TGTGCCTGGAGCCGGGGACAGGCGAGCAATCAGCCCCAGCATTTT.

This chain links TRBV30 with TRBJ1-1, with 8 nucleotides matching TRBD1. CDR1 is GTSNPN, CDR2 SVGIG, per germline (reference sequence). This CDR3 comprises 14 residues. The V gene end was trimmed by 0 bases and the J gene end by 4 bases; junction bases not matched to a gene: 4. This CDR3 is CAWSVQGVSTEAFF. In nucleotides, the CDR3 is TGTGCCTGGAGTGTACAGGGGGTGAGCACTGAAGCTTTCTTT.

This chain uses TRBV9 with TRBJ2-1; D is possibly TRBD2 (5 bases). This CDR3 has 11 residues. Germline CDR1 is SGDLS and CDR2 is YYNGEE. V lost 7 bases, J lost 8 bases, and 10 bases lay in between. This CDR3 is CASGLQDEQFF. The CDR3 DNA reads as TGTGCCAGCGGACTTCAGGATGAGCAGTTCTTC.

The rearrangement joins TRBV9 to TRBJ2-4, with 9 positions matching TRBD1. Germline V gene lookup returns CDR1 SGDLS and CDR2 YYNGEE. After removal of 0 bases from V and 7 bases from J, the junction contained 5 bases not matched to a gene. This CDR3 is built from 15 residues. In DNA form, the CDR3 reads TGTGCCAGCAGCGTAGCCGGGACAGGGCCCAACATTCAGTACTTC. Amino acid sequence: CASSVAGTGPNIQYF.

This clone appeared once. The CDR3: CASSQYRGEQYF. The CDR3, as DNA: TGTGCCAGTAGTCAATACAGGGGCGAGCAGTACTTC. V is TRBV19 and J is TRBJ2-7; TRBD1 matches at 7 bases. With V trimmed by 5 bases and J by 6 bases, 4 bases remained unmatched. CDR3 length: 12 residues. In germline, CDR1 is LNHDA, CDR2 SQIVND (reference sequence).

The chain couples TRBV11-2 to TRBJ2-1; D is perhaps TRBD1 (6 bases). Trimming took off 5 bases at V and 0 bases at J, with 11 bases between the two ends. Germline V gene data show CDR1 as SGHAT and CDR2 as FQNNGV. The CDR3 loop spans 15 amino acids. The CDR3 sequence is CASSAWGLSYNEQFF. The CDR3 nucleotides read TGTGCCAGCAGCGCCTGGGGGCTCTCCTACAATGAGCAGTTCTTC.

The sample holds a few counts of this clone. The chain employs TRBV11-2 and TRBJ2-5; 7 nucleotides align to TRBD2. The germline V gene encodes CDR1 SGHAT and CDR2 FQNNGV. Trimming cost V 5 bases and J 7 bases; bases outside gene matches: 7. The CDR3 sequence is 13 residues long. This CDR3 is CASSGSGIATQYF. The CDR3 DNA is TGTGCCAGCAGCGGGAGCGGGATTGCGACCCAGTACTTC.

The J gene is TRBJ2-1, the V gene TRBV11-3; the D is unclear. The CDR3 spans 15 residues. V was cut by 1 base and J by 5 bases, with 12 bases left in between. Germline lookup yields CDR1 SGHNT and CDR2 YENEEA. Here the CDR3 reads CASSLVGSLDNEQFF. CDR3 DNA sequence: TGTGCCAGCAGCTTAGTTGGGTCCCTAGACAATGAGCAGTTCTTC.

The J gene is TRBJ2-1, the V gene TRBV2, with D unresolved. The CDR3 extends over 13 amino acids. Trimming removed 6 bases from V and 5 bases from J, with 11 bases in between. Germline V lookup: CDR1 SNHLY, CDR2 FYNNEI. The CDR3 here is CASRWLGDNEQFF. The DNA for the CDR3 is TGTGCCAGCAGATGGTTGGGCGACAATGAGCAGTTCTTC.

The gene calls are TRBV6-5 and TRBJ1-1, with D maybe TRBD1 (6 bases). V lost 5 bases and J lost 8, with 9 bases in between. This CDR3 has 11 amino acids. Germline CDR1 and CDR2: MNHEY and SVGAGI. CDR3 loop: CASSNRVEAFF. The CDR3 DNA is TGTGCCAGCAGTAACAGGGTGGAAGCTTTCTTT.

The chain carries TRBV7-8 and TRBJ2-5, with 9 bases lining up with TRBD2. Trimming removed 1 base from V and 5 bases from J; junction bases left unmatched: 8. Germline CDR1 SGHVS, CDR2 FQNEAQ. This CDR3 is 16 amino acids long. CDR3 in amino acids: CASSLGVAGAGETQYF. The CDR3 DNA reads TGTGCCAGCAGCTTAGGGGTAGCGGGGGCCGGGGAGACCCAGTACTTC.

The count of this clone is one. The chain couples TRBV2 to TRBJ1-2; 7 positions agree with TRBD1. J lost 3 bases, V lost 6 bases, and 10 bases had no gene match. Per germline, CDR1 SNHLY and CDR2 FYNNEI. This CDR3 spans 15 amino acids. The DNA of the CDR3 is TGTGCCAGCAGCCTACCCCCGACAGGGCACTATGGCTACACCTTC. It encodes CASSLPPTGHYGYTF.

A few counts support this clone. The chain couples TRBV21-1 to TRBJ2-3; TRBD2 is taken as the D call from the table, unchecked against the DNA. TRBV21-1 is an annotated pseudogene. The CDR3 is 17 amino acids. DNA for the CDR3: TGTGCCAGCAACGGGCGGGGCTGCGTTGGCCCCACAGATACGCAGTATTTT. Translation: CASNGRGCVGPTDTQYF.

The chain is built from TRBV6-2 or TRBV6-3 and TRBJ2-1; 11 bases are shared with TRBD2. This CDR3 spans 21 amino acids. Trimming at V came to 0 bases and at J to 0 bases, leaving 13 bases not matched to a gene. Germline V CDR1 and CDR2: MNHEY, SVGEGT. The CDR3 loop is CASSYSIGTSGPWGSYNEQFF. The CDR3 region has the DNA TGTGCCAGCAGTTACTCGATAGGGACTAGCGGTCCATGGGGCTCCTACAATGAGCAGTTCTTC.

The J gene is TRBJ2-7, the V gene TRBV14; 8 bases are shared with TRBD2. The CDR3 has 14 residues. The germline gives CDR1 SGHDN, CDR2 FVKESK. Losses at the gene ends were 5 bases for V and 5 bases for J; bases not matched to a gene: 8. The CDR3 sequence: CASSFKSGSHEQYF. CDR3 DNA: TGTGCCAGCAGCTTCAAGAGCGGGAGCCACGAGCAGTACTTC.

The rearrangement uses TRBV7-6 and TRBJ2-5; D gene uncertain. The CDR3 runs to 11 residues. V was pared by 5 bases and J by 5 bases, with 6 bases between. Germline V lookup: CDR1 SGHVS, CDR2 FNYEAQ. The CDR3, as DNA: TGTGCCAGCAGCACCGGGGAGACCCAGTACTTC. Translated, it gives CASSTGETQYF.

The chain has TRBV6-1 and TRBJ2-1; D is unclear. Germline values: CDR1 MNHNS, CDR2 SASEGT. Between the trimmed V and J ends, which lost 1 base and 8 bases, there was a span of 3 bases. The CDR3 length is 11 residues. The CDR3 loop reads CASSEVDEQFF. The DNA of the CDR3 is TGTGCCAGCAGTGAAGTAGATGAGCAGTTCTTC.

The rearrangement joins TRBV6-6 to TRBJ1-5; D gene unclear. V was clipped by 0 bases and J by 4 bases, with 10 bases between them. The CDR3 loop spans 15 amino acids. Per the germline V gene, CDR1 is MNHNY and CDR2 is SVGAGI (reference sequence). CDR3 sequence: CASSYSLSENQPQHF. Here the CDR3 DNA reads TGTGCCAGCAGTTACTCGTTGTCAGAAAATCAGCCCCAGCATTTT.

This chain connects TRBV29-1 to TRBJ1-2, with no clear D. CDR1 is SQVTM, CDR2 ANQGSEA, per germline. V lost 1 base and J 8 bases, leaving 17 bases between the germline ends. The CDR3 has 14 residues. The CDR3 here is CSVEGTPRAPGYTF. CDR3 nucleotides: TGCAGCGTTGAAGGGACCCCGCGGGCGCCCGGCTACACCTTC.

In its sample, this clone was seen once. This rearrangement joins TRBV24-1 to TRBJ2-3, with TRBD2 matching over 7 bases. This CDR3 has 17 amino acids. Germline-derived CDR1 and CDR2 are KGHDR and SFDVKD. Trimming took 3 bases from V and 0 from J; bases not matched to a gene: 8. CDR3 in DNA: TGTGCCACCAGTGATGGGAAGCGGGGACCTAGCACAGATACGCAGTATTTT. It is translated as CATSDGKRGPSTDTQYF.